This T cell receptor beta chain was profiled in a study of shared clonotypes between healthy human individuals. Background on the study: Ranging from 18 to 49 in age, donors were a couple of women and a few men. Every donor yielded three CD4 naive, three CD4 memory, two CD8 naive and one CD8 memory plate. Study-level findings and limits: Clonotypes shared by all four sorted-subset donors had higher generation probabilities than non-shared clonotypes. Rarefaction analysis demonstrated incomplete sorted-subset sequencing notwithstanding large depth.

A note on this clone: What it recognizes is unknown.

Clones were sequenced by immunoSEQ multiplex PCR, and TCRdb holds only the in-frame ones, with some missing. The data show 2 million to 2.5 million clones, approximately 93% seen once. Specimen: naive CD4+ T cells from PBMCs. The subset here: CD45RA+ positively selected. The clonotype was recovered from a man in his late teens or twenties in good health. Some clones in this sample may be carry-over from other donors' samples.

CDR3 DNA sequence: TGTGCCAGCAGCCTCACTAACAATCAGCCCCAGCATTTT. Amino acid sequence: CASSLTNNQPQHF. This rearrangement joins TRBV7-2 to TRBJ1-5; D is unclear. The ends were cut back, 5 bases at V and 3 bases at J, with 8 bases in the middle. Germline-derived CDR1 and CDR2 are SGHTA and FQGNSA. The CDR3 loop spans 13 amino acids.